The 17 T cell receptor beta chains below all came from one sample that was sequenced in a study of cytomegalovirus exposure and HLA in healthy donors listed by TCRdb under 2017. The library was produced with the immunoSEQ multiplex PCR assay. For the multiplex PCR, a mixture combining 60 forward primers for TCR Vbeta segments and 13 reverse primers for TCR Jbeta segments was used. TCRdb provides this immuneACCESS table in a form limited to in-frame rearrangements. Some clones are lacking; in checked studies, under half of them reflect an unresolved V gene, and why the rest are absent is not known. Across this sample there are about 98,000 clones, with over 65% seen only once. The ten largest clones take up less than 2% of the sample. Sequenced: PBMCs. The receptors stem from a male donor in good health and CMV-seronegative.

This clone was seen only a few times. The gene calls are TRBV5-1 and TRBJ1-2; D call uncertain. Trimming took 1 base from V and 2 from J, leaving 9 bases between them. The CDR3 is made up of 14 amino acids. CDR1 and CDR2 (germline): SGHRS, YFSETQ. The CDR3 sequence: CASSLWEGNYGYTF. In nucleotides, the CDR3 is TGCGCCAGCAGCTTGTGGGAGGGAAACTATGGCTACACCTTC.

This clone was seen more than once but under ten times. V is TRBV28 and J is TRBJ1-5; TRBD1 aligns across 8 bases. Germline CDR1 MDHEN, CDR2 SYDVKM. CDR3 size: 14 residues. V trimming: 6 bases; J trimming: 4 bases; junction bases outside the gene matches: 5. CDR3 loop: CASRTGQGNQPQHF. CDR3 bases: TGTGCCAGCAGAACCGGACAGGGAAATCAGCCCCAGCATTTT.

This clone was counted at least ten times. The chain links TRBV5-1 to TRBJ2-1, with 9 bases identical to TRBD2. Looked up from germline, CDR1 is SGHRS and CDR2 is YFSETQ. After removal of 0 bases from V and 7 bases from J, the junction contained 2 bases not matched to a gene. The CDR3 runs to 14 residues. This chain's CDR3 is CASSLGSGRNEQFF. The CDR3 DNA reads as TGCGCCAGCAGCTTGGGAAGCGGGAGGAATGAGCAGTTCTTC. The entire variable domain, with the rest obtained from reference TRBV5-1 and TRBJ2-1, is as follows: KAGVTQTPRYLIKTRGQQVTLSCSPISGHRSVSWYQQTPGQGLQFLFEYFSETQRNKGNFPGRFSGRQFSNSRSEMNVSTLELGDSALYLCASSLGSGRNEQFFGPGTRLTVL.

The chain joins TRBV5-4 to TRBJ2-1, with D perhaps TRBD2 (7 bases). Germline loops: CDR1 SGHNT, CDR2 YYREEE (reference sequence). The CDR3 sequence is 13 residues long. V dropped 4 bases and J dropped 9 bases, with 14 bases sitting between them. DNA for the CDR3: TGTGCCAGCAGCGGGGGGGCCGTGGGTGAGCAGTTCTTC. Translating gives CASSGGAVGEQFF.

V usage is TRBV4-3 and J usage is TRBJ2-3, with D possibly being TRBD1 (6 bases). The V and J ends lost 1 base and 3 bases respectively, with 11 bases between them. CDR1 is LGHNA, CDR2 YSLEER, per germline. The CDR3 consists of 15 residues. CDR3 in amino acids: CASSQVMGATDTQYF. The CDR3 nucleotides are TGCGCCAGCAGCCAAGTTATGGGGGCGACAGATACGCAGTATTTT.

The rearrangement joins TRBV5-1 to TRBJ2-3; TRBD1 aligns across 8 bases. This CDR3 comprises 15 residues. J gave up 5 bases and V 4 bases, and 9 bases lay outside the gene matches. The V gene's germline CDR1 is SGHRS and CDR2 YFSETQ. The CDR3 region is CASSPGDRPVDTQYF. As DNA, the CDR3 is TGCGCCAGCAGCCCCGGGGACAGGCCCGTAGATACGCAGTATTTT.

The chain couples TRBV5-1 to TRBJ1-1, with TRBD1 as a possible D gene (5 bases). The V and J ends lost 4 bases and 0 bases respectively, with 10 bases between them. The germline V gene has CDR1 SGHRS and CDR2 YFSETQ. The length of the CDR3 is 14 residues. The chain's CDR3 is CASSRAGMNTEAFF. CDR3 in DNA: TGCGCCAGCAGCCGGGCAGGGATGAACACTGAAGCTTTCTTT.

The table lists this clone with a count of one. The rearrangement links TRBV6-6 to TRBJ1-2, with 10 positions matching TRBD1. Germline V lookup: CDR1 MNHNY, CDR2 SVGAGI (reference sequence). J lost 4 bases, V lost 6 bases, and 11 bases had no gene match. CDR3 length: 16 amino acids. The CDR3 nucleotides are TGTGCCAGCAGCCCTCCGGGGACAGGGGTGTCCTATGGCTACACCTTC. Protein sequence: CASSPPGTGVSYGYTF.

The rearrangement uses TRBV28 and TRBJ1-1; maybe TRBD1 (5 bases). The CDR3 consists of 14 residues. Per germline, CDR1 MDHEN and CDR2 SYDVKM. V was pared by 3 bases and J by 5 bases, with 13 bases between. The CDR3 nucleotides are TGTGCCAGCAGTTTTAGGGGCTTGGGGACTGAAGCTTTCTTT. Translating it yields CASSFRGLGTEAFF.

The chain uses TRBV2 and TRBJ2-5; 7 positions agree with TRBD2. Germline V lookup: CDR1 SNHLY, CDR2 FYNNEI. This CDR3 has 14 residues. Germline trimming cut 2 bases from V and 4 bases from J; bases unmatched to any gene: 4. CDR3 nucleotides: TGTGCCAGCAGTGAACGTAGCGGGCGAGAGACCCAGTACTTC. It codes for CASSERSGRETQYF.

The chain employs TRBV7-8 and TRBJ2-5, with a possible D match to TRBD2 (5 bases). This CDR3 comprises 11 residues. Between the trimmed V and J ends, which lost 2 bases and 11 bases, there was a span of 9 bases. The germline V gene has CDR1 SGHVS and CDR2 FQNEAQ. CDR3 protein: CASSLQGLQYF. DNA of the CDR3: TGTGCCAGCAGCTTACAAGGACTTCAGTACTTC.

The table lists this clone with a few counts. The chain carries TRBV19 and TRBJ2-2, with TRBD1 as a possible D gene (5 bases). The CDR3 contains 15 residues. Germline CDR1 reads LNHDA; CDR2 reads SQIVND (reference sequence). Trimming pared 5 bases from V and 2 bases from J, leaving 12 bases between. DNA for the CDR3: TGTGCCAGTAGTCAAGCGACAGATAACACCGGGGAGCTGTTTTTT. Protein product: CASSQATDNTGELFF.

This clone was observed a handful of times. V usage is TRBV6-6 and J usage is TRBJ1-4; 10 positions match TRBD1. CDR1 MNHNY and CDR2 SVGAGI come from the germline V gene (reference sequence). This CDR3 spans 15 amino acids. The J segment lost 7 bases and the V segment lost 8 bases, leaving 10 bases of the junction unmatched. CDR3 coding DNA: TGTGCCAGCGGAATGACAGGGGGCGTAGGTGAAAAACTGTTTTTT. It is translated as CASGMTGGVGEKLFF.

CDR3 in DNA: TGTGCCAGCAGCCCAGGACTAGCAGAGACCCAGTACTTC. This codes for CASSPGLAETQYF. The chain uses TRBV7-6 and TRBJ2-5, with 8 bases that match TRBD2. Unmatched junction bases numbered 3, after V lost 5 bases and J lost 4 bases. The CDR3 has 13 amino acids. CDR1 and CDR2 (germline): SGHVS, FNYEAQ.

The rearrangement links TRBV2 to TRBJ2-5, with 10 bases identical to TRBD1. CDR1 is SNHLY, CDR2 FYNNEI, per germline. With V trimmed by 3 bases and J by 7 bases, 14 bases remained unmatched. The CDR3 contains 17 residues. The DNA of the CDR3 is TGTGCCAGCAGTGATGGGAGGAGGACAGGGGGTTGGGTGACCCAGTACTTC. This encodes CASSDGRRTGGWVTQYF.

A single count supports this clone. The CDR3 region has the DNA TGTGCCAGCAGAGGGGGCCCGGCCAAAAACATTCAGTACTTC. Its protein is CASRGGPAKNIQYF. V is TRBV28 and J is TRBJ2-4; 7 bases match TRBD1. J gave up 1 base and V 6 bases, and 3 bases lay outside the gene matches. The CDR3 loop spans 14 amino acids. Germline assignment: CDR1 MDHEN and CDR2 SYDVKM.

The rearrangement uses TRBV6-1 and TRBJ2-5; maybe TRBD1 (6 bases). This CDR3 comprises 13 residues. V lost 2 bases to trimming and J lost 5 bases, with 9 bases between them. CDR1 and CDR2 from the germline V gene are MNHNS and SASEGT. The CDR3 DNA sequence: TGTGCCAGCAGTGAACAGGGGCGGGAGACCCAGTACTTC. This gives the protein CASSEQGRETQYF.